This entry is about one T cell receptor beta chain. This specimen comes from a study of blood T cell repertoires in COVID-19. Study in general: Whether acute or convalescent, the COVID-19 samples came from the United States, Italy and Spain. PBMCs, B-cell-depleted T cells, or T cells provided the cDNA or gDNA that made up the material.

In the original analysis: Amplification of reference gene primers provided the estimated nucleated cell counts. TCRdb's table, derived via immunoSEQ multiplex PCR, lists solely in-frame clones and lacks some. That table furnishes V, J and clone size, whereas the DNA furnished D and trimming. The sample contains around 180,000 clones, 88% of which appear only once. Germline loops: CDR1 SGHDT, CDR2 YYEEEE. This CDR3 contains 15 residues. Trimming removed 2 bases from V and 7 bases from J, with 13 bases in between. V gene TRBV5-6 combines with J gene TRBJ1-6; tentative D call: TRBD1 (6 bases). Sequences were obtained from peripheral blood. This TCR came from a human donor in a cohort sampled during active COVID-19. The CDR3 spells CASSFHRQGNSPLHF. As DNA, the CDR3 is TGTGCCAGCAGCTTTCACCGTCAGGGGAATTCACCCCTCCACTTT.